The 8 T cell receptor beta chains presented below share a single source sample, sequenced in a study of blood T cell repertoires in COVID-19 (dated by TCRdb to the early 2020s). The library was generated by the immunoSEQ multiplex PCR assay. This is the immuneACCESS table as TCRdb keeps it, with only in-frame sequences that have V and J called. A part of the clones is gone; compared with another copy, unresolved V genes explain less than half, and the rest is unexplained. The sample table records some 270,000 clones; around nine tenths of these occur just once. Roughly 8.5% of the sample is taken by the ten largest. The sample was peripheral blood. The source of these receptors is a man aged 40-49 years with active or convalescent COVID-19.

The chain carries TRBV11-2 and TRBJ2-5, with D possibly being TRBD1 (6 bases). This CDR3 region has 15 residues. The V end lost 5 bases, the J end lost 2 bases, and 15 bases lay between the germline ends. Germline V CDR1 and CDR2: SGHAT, FQNNGV. CDR3 sequence reads: CASSPNSGQQETQYF. In DNA form, the CDR3 reads TGTGCCAGCAGCCCTAACTCCGGACAGCAAGAGACCCAGTACTTC.

The V call is TRBV4-1, the J call TRBJ2-1; 7 nucleotides line up with TRBD1. Germline-derived CDR1 and CDR2 are MGHRA and YSYEKL. Unmatched junction bases numbered 2, after V lost 1 base and J lost 5 bases. This CDR3 comprises 14 residues. The CDR3 DNA reads as TGCGCCAGCAGCCAAGCCGGGACAGACAATGAGCAGTTCTTC. Amino acid sequence: CASSQAGTDNEQFF.

The rearrangement uses TRBV29-1 and TRBJ2-5; no clear D. V gave up 7 bases and J gave up 2 bases, with 5 bases separating them. This CDR3 has 10 amino acids. Germline V gives CDR1 SQVTM, CDR2 ANQGSEA. This CDR3 is CSAPQETQYF. DNA of the CDR3: TGCAGCGCGCCTCAAGAGACCCAGTACTTC.

This chain links TRBV12-3 or TRBV12-4 with TRBJ2-1; perhaps TRBD1 as D (6 bases). This CDR3 is 13 amino acids long. V was trimmed by 8 bases and J by 7 bases, leaving 15 bases between them. CDR3 DNA sequence: TGTGCCAGCCGGAAAGACAGGCCAAATGAGCAGTTCTTC. Its translation is CASRKDRPNEQFF.

This chain uses TRBV6-5 with TRBJ2-7, with D maybe TRBD2 (5 bases). The CDR3 totals 12 residues. V lost 5 bases and J lost 3, with 8 bases in between. CDR1 is MNHEY, CDR2 SVGAGI, per germline. CDR3 sequence (DNA): TGTGCCAGCAGTACCGGGAACTACGAGCAGTACTTC. It specifies CASSTGNYEQYF.

This clone was counted between two and nine times. This chain connects TRBV7-2 to TRBJ1-3; D may be TRBD1 (6 bases). CDR1 and CDR2 from the germline V gene are SGHTA and FQGNSA. CDR3 length equals 17 residues. V lost 5 bases and J 4 bases, leaving 21 bases between the germline ends. CDR3 sequence reads: CASSGLHSGVTGNTIYF. The DNA for the CDR3 is TGTGCCAGCAGCGGGCTCCACTCAGGGGTGACGGGAAACACCATATATTTT. The whole variable domain, filled in from reference TRBV7-2 and TRBJ1-3, reads GAGVSQSPSNKVTEKGKDVELRCDPISGHTALYWYRQSLGQGLEFLIYFQGNSAPDKSGLPSDRFSAERTGGSVSTLTIQRTQQEDSAVYLCASSGLHSGVTGNTIYFGEGSWLTVV.

This clone turned up a few times. This chain joins TRBV10-3 and TRBJ1-5; no definite D call. The germline gives CDR1 ENHRY, CDR2 SYGVKD. V was shortened by 2 bases and J by 2 bases, with 13 bases between the two germline ends. This CDR3 has 16 amino acids. The CDR3 sequence: CAISEGQNSGNQPQHF. CDR3 coding DNA: TGTGCCATCAGTGAGGGGCAGAACTCTGGCAATCAGCCCCAGCATTTT.

The chain joins TRBV14 to TRBJ1-5; 8 bases align to TRBD1. The CDR3 runs 14 residues. Germline V gene data show CDR1 as SGHDN and CDR2 as FVKESK. Trimming at V came to 4 bases and at J to 6 bases, leaving 5 bases not matched to a gene. The CDR3, as DNA: TGTGCCAGCAGCCCCCAGGGGGCCTTTCAGCCCCAGCATTTT. Its protein product is CASSPQGAFQPQHF.